This T cell receptor beta chain was identified in a study of CD8 T cells in ankylosing spondylitis (dated by TCRdb to 2015 to 2018). In terms of the full investigation: To find TCR variants linked to disease, the study profiled T cell receptor beta repertoires in ankylosing spondylitis patients and healthy donors. In total, the full study cohort was made up of roughly 110 healthy donors and 25 to 30 ankylosing spondylitis patients. Samples of peripheral blood were taken, and for ankylosing spondylitis patients, synovial fluid was collected as well. General findings and caveats noted by the study authors: Some motif variants were previously reported in synovial fluid and blood of reactive arthritis patients, suggesting common disease-initiation mechanisms. The disease-linked clones had a CD8+ phenotype and were found at relatively low frequencies in peripheral blood. The disease-linked clones were reported to be significantly enriched in matched synovial fluid samples from ankylosing spondylitis patients. A TCR beta motif of about eight highly homologous amino acid variants appeared characteristic of blood from ankylosing spondylitis patients.

This sample was sequenced with an Illumina HiSeq 2500. TCR beta libraries were prepared by quantitative 5'-RACE with molecular barcodes. Processing in the source paper ran as follows. Disease-linked TCR variants were identified with a new computational method built on a probabilistic model of VDJ rearrangement. TCRdb redid the processing of the public reads, applying fastp at Q25 and MiXCR, and retained in-frame beta chains. For every CDR3 protein sequence, its rows merge into one entry that carries the most common genes and DNA. TCRdb's processing, not the study's, gives the V and J calls here. Recorded for this sample are hundreds of thousands of distinct CDR3 sequences; roughly 25% of them occurred a single time. Together, the top ten hold 6.6% of the sample. Per the germline V gene, SGHTA is the CDR1 and FQGNSA is the CDR2. Measured from the cysteine to the phenylalanine, the CDR3 is 11 residues long. Solely the CDR3 DNA is kept, with 33 bases framed from the first base. V and J are trimmed by 5 bases and 7 bases, and the gene matches miss 1 base of the junction.

This clonotype was found many times. The specificity of this receptor is unknown. One base away there is no much larger clone; base qualities are not given. What was sequenced was blood, either unsorted or a sorted T cell fraction (not recorded which). The V and J segments used are TRBV7-2 and TRBJ2-5, with 7 central nucleotides matching TRBD1. This receptor was obtained from a male donor with ankylosing spondylitis or in good health (not recorded which). The bases are TGTGCCAGCAGCCCAGGGGGGACCCAGTACTTC. Its protein is CASSPGGTQYF.